The 3 T cell receptor beta chains given below trace back to one sample, sequenced in a study of CD8+ T cells in alopecia areata. Isolated RNA was reverse transcribed into cDNA used as the sequencing template. Produced via immunoSEQ multiplex PCR; TCRdb's table is partial and in-frame only. The sample has approximately 130,000 clones, around 50% seen once; the top ten hold roughly a tenth. The sample was NKG2D-low CD8+ T cells sorted from blood. Every receptor here comes from a human donor with alopecia areata.

This chain connects TRBV29-1 to TRBJ1-4, with D possibly TRBD1 on 5 matching bases. The germline CDR1 and CDR2 sequences are SQVTM and ANQGSEA. Trimming removed 4 bases at V and 8 bases at J, with 11 bases between. CDR3 size: 12 residues. The CDR3 DNA reads as TGCAGCGTTGCGACGGGGGGGGAAAAACTGTTTTTT. Its protein is CSVATGGEKLFF.

This clone was detected only once. The chain has TRBV27 and TRBJ2-1; D is unclear. V lost 3 bases, J lost 8 bases, and 8 bases lay in between. CDR3 size: 12 residues. The germline gives CDR1 MNHEY, CDR2 SMNVEV (reference sequence). This chain's CDR3 is CASSFLGHEQFF. The CDR3 nucleotides are TGTGCCAGCAGTTTTCTTGGGCATGAGCAGTTCTTC.

V and J are TRBV27 and TRBJ2-6; weak D call: TRBD2 (5 bases). Trimming took 6 bases from V and 0 from J, leaving 18 bases between them. The CDR3 sequence is 18 residues long. Germline lookup yields CDR1 MNHEY and CDR2 SMNVEV (reference sequence). This CDR3 reads CASSPAPGNPSGANVLTF. Here the CDR3 DNA reads TGTGCCAGCAGCCCCGCCCCCGGGAATCCCTCTGGGGCCAACGTCCTGACTTTC.